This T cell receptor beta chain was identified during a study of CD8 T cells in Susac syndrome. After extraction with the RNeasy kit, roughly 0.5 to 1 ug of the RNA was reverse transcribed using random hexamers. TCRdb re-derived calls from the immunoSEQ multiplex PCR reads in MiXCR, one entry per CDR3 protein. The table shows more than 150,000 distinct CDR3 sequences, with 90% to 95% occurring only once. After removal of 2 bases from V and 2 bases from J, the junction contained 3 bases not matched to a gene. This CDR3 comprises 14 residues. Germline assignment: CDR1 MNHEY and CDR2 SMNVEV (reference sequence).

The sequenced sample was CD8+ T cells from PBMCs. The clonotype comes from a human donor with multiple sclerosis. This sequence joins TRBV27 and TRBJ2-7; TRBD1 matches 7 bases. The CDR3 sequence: CASSLVGGPYEQYF. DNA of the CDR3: TGTGCCAGCAGTTTAGTAGGGGGCCCCTACGAGCAGTACTTC.